The 5 T cell receptor beta chains in this list originate from one sample, sequenced in a study of cytomegalovirus exposure and HLA in healthy donors. Clones were sequenced by immunoSEQ multiplex PCR, and TCRdb holds only the in-frame ones, with some missing. The sample shows 35,000 to 55,000 clones, 93% of them seen only once. The sample comprised PBMCs. Source of these receptors: a woman aged 18-29 years in good health and CMV-seronegative.

The chain combines TRBV18 with TRBJ1-1; 9 bases align to TRBD1. This CDR3 is built from 15 residues. V lost 6 bases, J lost 1 base, and 6 bases stayed unmatched. CDR1 and CDR2 from the germline V gene are KGHSH and LQKENI. The CDR3: CASSPRGQGNTEAFF. In DNA form, the CDR3 reads TGTGCCAGCTCTCCCCGGGGACAGGGGAACACTGAAGCTTTCTTT.

The V call is TRBV6-1, the J call TRBJ2-2; TRBD2 is a possible D gene (6 bases). The CDR3 sequence is 13 residues long. V gave up 7 bases and J gave up 1 base, with 7 bases separating them. Germline CDR1 MNHNS, CDR2 SASEGT. Written as DNA, the CDR3 is TGTGCCAGCACGCGGGAGAACACCGGGGAGCTGTTTTTT. This encodes CASTRENTGELFF.

The gene calls are TRBV25-1 and TRBJ2-2; D possibly corresponds to TRBD2 (6 bases). Trimming removed 11 bases from V and 0 bases from J, with 16 bases in between. Germline CDR1 MGHDK, CDR2 SYGVNS. CDR3 length: 15 amino acids. The CDR3 sequence is CAHGGSGSNTGELFF. CDR3 bases: TGTGCCCATGGGGGGAGCGGTTCGAACACCGGGGAGCTGTTTTTT. The full variable domain, in which reference TRBV25-1 and TRBJ2-2 provide the parts outside the CDR3, is EADIYQTPRYLVIGTGKKITLECSQTMGHDKMYWYQQDPGMELHLIHYSYGVNSTEKGDLSSESTVSRIRTEHFPLTLESARPSHTSQYLCAHGGSGSNTGELFFGEGSRLTVL.

The chain links TRBV28 to TRBJ2-7; TRBD2 is a possible D gene (6 bases). The CDR3 runs to 14 residues. Per germline, CDR1 MDHEN and CDR2 SYDVKM. The V end lost 5 bases, the J end lost 4 bases, and 15 bases lay between the germline ends. The chain's CDR3 is CASSRGDMVYEQYF. CDR3 nucleotides: TGTGCCAGCAGTCGCGGGGATATGGTATACGAGCAGTACTTC.

The J gene is TRBJ2-5, the V gene TRBV5-1; D may be TRBD2 (6 bases). This CDR3 has 16 amino acids. V was trimmed by 2 bases and J by 0 bases, leaving 14 bases between them. Germline V CDR1 and CDR2: SGHRS, YFSETQ. In DNA form, the CDR3 reads TGCGCCAGCAGCTTTGGAGGGCTAATCTACCAAGAGACCCAGTACTTC. Protein: CASSFGGLIYQETQYF.